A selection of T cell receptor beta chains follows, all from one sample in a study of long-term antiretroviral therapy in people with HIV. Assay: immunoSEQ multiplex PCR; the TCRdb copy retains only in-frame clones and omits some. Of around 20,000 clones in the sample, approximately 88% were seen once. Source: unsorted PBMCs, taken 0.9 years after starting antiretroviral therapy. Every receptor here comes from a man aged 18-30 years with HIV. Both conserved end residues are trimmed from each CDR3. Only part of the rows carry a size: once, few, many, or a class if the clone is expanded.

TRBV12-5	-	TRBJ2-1	ASGLAGSHNNEQF
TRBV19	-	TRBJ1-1	ASSPGQGPEAF
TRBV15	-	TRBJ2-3	ATSRDVDTQY
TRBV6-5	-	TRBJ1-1	ASNPTGIDEAF
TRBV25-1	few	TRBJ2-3	ATARGWEDTQY
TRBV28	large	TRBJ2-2	ASSSRGSGELF
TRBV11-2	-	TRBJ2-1	ASSLNGGKPYNEQF
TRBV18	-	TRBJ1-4	ASSPWAENEKLF
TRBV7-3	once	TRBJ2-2	ASSLDNTGELF
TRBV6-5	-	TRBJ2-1	ASSLLAGGYNEQF
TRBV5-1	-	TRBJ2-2	ASSLARVGISTGELF
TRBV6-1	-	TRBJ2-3	ASSVDSGGRDTQY
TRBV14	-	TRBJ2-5	ASSHSQGYSRDGQY
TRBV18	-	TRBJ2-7	ASSREYGQNYEQY
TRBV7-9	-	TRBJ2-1	ASSLVAGTSYNEQF
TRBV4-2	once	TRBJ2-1	ASSQDRGGGPVDEQF
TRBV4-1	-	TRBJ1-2	ASSQMGQGDYGYT
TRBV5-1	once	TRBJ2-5	ASSFELGGETQY
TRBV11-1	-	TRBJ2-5	ASSLTSSETQY
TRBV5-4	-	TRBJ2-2	ASSPGPQLGTGELF
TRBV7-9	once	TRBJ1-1	ASSLGDGNTEAF
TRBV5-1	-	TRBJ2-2	ASSLEPGENTGELF
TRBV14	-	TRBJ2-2	ASSLRVGELF
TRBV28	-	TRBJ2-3	ASSSLAGGPDTQY
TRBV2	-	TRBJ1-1	ASSDGPNTEAF
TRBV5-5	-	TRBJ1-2	ASTPSGLYGYT
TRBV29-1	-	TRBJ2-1	SLFQDAYNEQF
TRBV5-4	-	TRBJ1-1	ASSLQGTEAF
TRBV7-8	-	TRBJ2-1	ASSTWRNEQF
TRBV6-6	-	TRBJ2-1	ASSGTSGATYNEQF
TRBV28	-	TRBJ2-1	ASSISYNEQF
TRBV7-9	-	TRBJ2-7	ASSKQGAYYEQY
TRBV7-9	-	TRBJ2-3	ASSLSPPTDTQY
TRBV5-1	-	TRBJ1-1	ASSPDRRENTEAF
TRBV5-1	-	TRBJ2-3	ASSPGTRGDTQY
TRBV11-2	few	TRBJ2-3	ASSSGGPSITDTQY
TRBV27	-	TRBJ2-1	ASSLSLGNEQF
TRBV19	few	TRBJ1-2	ASTRGTNYGYT
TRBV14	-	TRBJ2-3	ASSPLRDTQY
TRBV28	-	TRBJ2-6	ASSLPMEHVLT
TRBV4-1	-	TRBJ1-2	ASSQELRYGYT
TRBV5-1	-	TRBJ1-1	ASSLGGNTEAF
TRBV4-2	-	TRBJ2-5	ASSQDTSIHETQY
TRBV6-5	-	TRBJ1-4	ASSYSVFNEKLF
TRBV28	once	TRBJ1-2	ASSPPGPAGYT
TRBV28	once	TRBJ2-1	ASIERGSSYNEQF
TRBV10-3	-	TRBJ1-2	AISESPQSVYGYT
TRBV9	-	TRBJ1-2	ASSGWGGYT
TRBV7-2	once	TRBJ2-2	ASSLGAVNTGELF
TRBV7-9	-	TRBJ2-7	ASSFTSNRDRISYEQY
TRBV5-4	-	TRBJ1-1	ASTPNYQVDTEAF
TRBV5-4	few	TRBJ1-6	ASSIPGSSYNSPLH
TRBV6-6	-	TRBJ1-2	ASTRMDRGYGYT
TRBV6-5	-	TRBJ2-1	AGRKGPLRANEQF
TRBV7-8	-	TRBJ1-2	ASSPRGQFTGYT
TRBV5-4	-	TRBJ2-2	ASSLNKGITGELF
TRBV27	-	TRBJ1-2	ASRLEGQGLGYGYT